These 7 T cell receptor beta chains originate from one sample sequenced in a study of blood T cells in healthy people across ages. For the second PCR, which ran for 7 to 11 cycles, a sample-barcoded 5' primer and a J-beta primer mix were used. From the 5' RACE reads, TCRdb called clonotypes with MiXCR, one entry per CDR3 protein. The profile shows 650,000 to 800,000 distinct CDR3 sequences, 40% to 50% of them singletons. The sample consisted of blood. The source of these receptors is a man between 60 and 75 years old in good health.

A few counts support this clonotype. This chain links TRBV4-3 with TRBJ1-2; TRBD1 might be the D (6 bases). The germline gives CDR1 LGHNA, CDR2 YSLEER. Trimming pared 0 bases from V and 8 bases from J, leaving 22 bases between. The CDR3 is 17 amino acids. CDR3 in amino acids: CASSQDLTAPRRGGYTF. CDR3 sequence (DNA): TGCGCCAGCAGCCAAGATTTGACGGCTCCCCGGAGGGGGGGCTACACCTTC.

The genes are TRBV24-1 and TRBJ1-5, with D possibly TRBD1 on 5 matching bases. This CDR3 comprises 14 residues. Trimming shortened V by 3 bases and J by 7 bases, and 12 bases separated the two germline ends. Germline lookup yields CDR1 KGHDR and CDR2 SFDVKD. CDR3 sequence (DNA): TGTGCCACCAGTGATGGGGGGGGGGAACAGCCCCAGCATTTT. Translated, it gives CATSDGGGEQPQHF.

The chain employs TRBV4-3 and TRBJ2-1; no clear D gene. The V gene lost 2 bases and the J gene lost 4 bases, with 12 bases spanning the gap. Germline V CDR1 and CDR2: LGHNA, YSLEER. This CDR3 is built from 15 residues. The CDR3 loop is CASSQKFLGYNEQFF. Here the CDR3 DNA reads TGCGCCAGCAGCCAAAAATTCCTTGGATACAATGAGCAGTTCTTC.

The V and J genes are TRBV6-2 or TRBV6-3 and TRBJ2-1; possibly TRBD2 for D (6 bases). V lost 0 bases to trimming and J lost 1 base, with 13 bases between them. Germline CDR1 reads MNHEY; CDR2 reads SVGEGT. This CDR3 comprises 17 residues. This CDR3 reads CASSYSRAGRSYNEQFF. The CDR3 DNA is TGTGCCAGCAGTTACTCTCGTGCAGGGAGGTCCTACAATGAGCAGTTCTTC.

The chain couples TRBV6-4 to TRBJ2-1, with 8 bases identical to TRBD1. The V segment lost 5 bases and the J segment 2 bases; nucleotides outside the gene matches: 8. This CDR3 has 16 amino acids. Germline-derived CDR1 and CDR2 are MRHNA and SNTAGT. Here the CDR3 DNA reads TGTGCCAGCAGTCCATCCCCAGGGGGCACCTACAATGAGCAGTTCTTC. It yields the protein CASSPSPGGTYNEQFF.

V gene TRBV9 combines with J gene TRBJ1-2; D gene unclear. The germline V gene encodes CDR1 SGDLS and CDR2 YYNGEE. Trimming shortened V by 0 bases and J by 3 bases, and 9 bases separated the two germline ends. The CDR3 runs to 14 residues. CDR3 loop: CASSVDVNYYGYTF. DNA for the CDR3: TGTGCCAGCAGCGTAGACGTCAACTACTATGGCTACACCTTC. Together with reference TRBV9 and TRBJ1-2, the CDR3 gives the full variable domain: DSGVTQTPKHLITATGQRVTLRCSPRSGDLSVYWYQQSLDQGLQFLIQYYNGEERAKGNILERFSAQQFPDLHSELNLSSLELGDSALYFCASSVDVNYYGYTFGSGTRLTVV.

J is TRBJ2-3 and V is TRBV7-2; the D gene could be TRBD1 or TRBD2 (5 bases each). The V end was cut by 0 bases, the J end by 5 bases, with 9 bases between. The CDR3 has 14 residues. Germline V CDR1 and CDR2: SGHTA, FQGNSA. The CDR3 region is CASSLAGPQDTQYF. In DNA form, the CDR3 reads TGTGCCAGCAGCTTAGCGGGACCGCAAGATACGCAGTATTTT.